This T cell receptor beta chain is drawn from a study of breast tumors, draining lymph nodes, adjacent tissues. The CDR3 length is 16 residues. Germline-derived CDR1 and CDR2 are SNHLY and FYNNEI. V was trimmed by 10 bases and J by 12 bases, leaving 30 bases between them. In its sample, this clonotype was seen a few times. Its antigen is unknown. The study, taken as a whole, reports: Tumor repertoires ranked between lymph nodes and nontumor tissue in diversity, with V and J gene preferences. Data fit most tumor T cells coming from lymph node, expanding in tumor.

TCRdb reanalysed the multiplex PCR reads using MiXCR and keeps one entry per CDR3 protein. This sample has over 10,000 distinct CDR3 sequences, with around 70% found just once. The specimen was tumor-adjacent breast tissue. This TCR came from a female donor with breast cancer. Some clones in this sample may be carry-over from other donors' samples. This sequence joins TRBV2 and TRBJ1-4; D gene unclear. CDR3 sequence reads: CATTTWDRARPQELFF. The CDR3 nucleotides read TGTGCCACTACAACATGGGATCGGGCCCGACCTCAAGAACTGTTTTTT.